A single TCR beta chain is shown here with its context. TCRdb independently ran MiXCR on the RT-PCR reads; one entry per CDR3 protein. Here the sample spans roughly 12,000 distinct CDR3 sequences, about 23% being singletons. The entry originates in a study of patients and donors after allogeneic stem cell transplantation. Germline values: CDR1 SEHNR, CDR2 FQNEAQ (reference sequence). V gave up 4 bases and J gave up 4 bases; unmatched junction bases: 10. The CDR3 consists of 18 residues. V and J are TRBV7-9 and TRBJ2-1; 13 positions agree with TRBD2. Sequencing used blood, either unsorted or a sorted T cell fraction (not recorded which). This TCR was recovered from a human donor who was either an allogeneic HSCT recipient or a stem cell or donor lymphocyte infusion donor (not recorded which). It is not recorded whose cells these are; they may come from a transplant donor. The CDR3 spells CASSSSFRTSGSYNEQFF. The CDR3, as DNA: TGTGCCAGCAGCTCCAGCTTTCGGACTAGCGGGAGTTACAATGAGCAGTTCTTC.